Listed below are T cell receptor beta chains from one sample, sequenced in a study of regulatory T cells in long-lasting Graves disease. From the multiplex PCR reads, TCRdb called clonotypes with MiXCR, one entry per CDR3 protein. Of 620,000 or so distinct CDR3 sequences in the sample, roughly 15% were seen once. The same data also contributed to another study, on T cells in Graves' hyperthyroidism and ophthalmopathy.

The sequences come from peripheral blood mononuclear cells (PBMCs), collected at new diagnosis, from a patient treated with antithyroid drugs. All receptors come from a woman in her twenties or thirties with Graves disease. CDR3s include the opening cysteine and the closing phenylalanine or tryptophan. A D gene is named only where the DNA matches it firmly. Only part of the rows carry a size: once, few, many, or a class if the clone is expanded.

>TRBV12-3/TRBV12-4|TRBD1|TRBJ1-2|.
CASRRRQGTNYGYTF
TGTGCCAGCAGACGAAGACAGGGAACTAACTATGGCTACACCTTC
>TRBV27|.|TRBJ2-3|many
CASRYFSRTDTQYF
TGTGCCAGCAGATACTTTTCCCGCACAGATACGCAGTATTTT
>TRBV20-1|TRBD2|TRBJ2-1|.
CSVALAGGWDEQFF
TGCAGTGTCGCGCTAGCGGGAGGCTGGGATGAGCAGTTCTTC
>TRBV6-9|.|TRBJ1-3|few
CASSYFGGVSGNTIYF
TGTGCCAGCAGTTACTTCGGGGGCGTCTCTGGAAACACCATATATTTT
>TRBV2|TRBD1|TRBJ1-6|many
CASSEASRGPSPLHF
TGTGCCAGCAGTGAAGCCAGCAGGGGGCCTTCACCCCTCCACTTT
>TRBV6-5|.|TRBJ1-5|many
CASSWNSNQPQHF
TGTGCCAGCAGTTGGAATAGCAATCAGCCCCAGCATTTT
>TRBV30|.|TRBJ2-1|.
CAWSHRTFLLEQFF
TGTGCCTGGAGCCATAGGACATTCTTACTTGAGCAGTTCTTC
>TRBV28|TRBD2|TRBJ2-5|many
CASSFLAGATETQYF
TGTGCCAGCAGTTTCCTTGCGGGAGCCACGGAGACCCAGTACTTC
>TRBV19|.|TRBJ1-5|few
CASSINNQPQHF
TGTGCCAGTAGTATTAATAATCAGCCCCAGCATTTT
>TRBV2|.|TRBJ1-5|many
CASSASSGASNQPQHF
TGTGCCAGCAGTGCTTCGTCAGGGGCGAGCAATCAGCCCCAGCATTTT
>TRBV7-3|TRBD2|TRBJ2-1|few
CASSLGGGKDNEQFF
TGTGCCAGCAGCTTAGGGGGAGGGAAAGACAATGAGCAGTTCTTC
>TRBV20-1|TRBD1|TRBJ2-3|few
CSASRGQTSTDTQYF
TGCAGTGCTAGCCGGGGACAGACTAGCACAGATACGCAGTATTTT
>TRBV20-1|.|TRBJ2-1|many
CSAGTDGWHEQFF
TGCAGTGCTGGAACCGACGGGTGGCATGAGCAGTTCTTC
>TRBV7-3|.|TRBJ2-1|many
CASSLNVVHPDRGSYNEQFF
TGTGCCAGCAGCTTAAATGTGGTGCACCCCGACCGGGGGTCGTACAATGAGCAGTTCTTC
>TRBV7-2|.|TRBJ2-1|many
CASSLTRTGIEQFF
TGTGCCAGCAGCTTAACTAGAACGGGCATTGAGCAGTTCTTC
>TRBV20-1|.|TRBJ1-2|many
CSAGRSGDYGYTF
TGCAGTGCCGGACGATCGGGGGACTATGGCTACACCTTC
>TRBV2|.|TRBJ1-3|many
CASSESPVSGNTIYF
TGTGCCAGCAGTGAATCTCCAGTCTCTGGAAACACCATATATTTT
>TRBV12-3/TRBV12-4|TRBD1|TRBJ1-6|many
CASTSRTGVTYNSPLHF
TGTGCCAGCACCTCACGGACAGGGGTCACTTATAATTCACCCCTCCACTTT
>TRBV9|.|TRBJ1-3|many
CASSVTAGSGNTIYF
TGTGCCAGCAGCGTAACGGCAGGCTCTGGAAACACCATATATTTT
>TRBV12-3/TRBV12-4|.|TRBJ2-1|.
CASSLAGTRNNEQFF
TGTGCCAGCAGTTTAGCCGGGACTCGGAACAATGAGCAGTTCTTC
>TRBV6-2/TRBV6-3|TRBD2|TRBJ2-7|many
CASKSGRALSEQYF
TGTGCCAGCAAAAGCGGGAGGGCCTTATCCGAGCAGTACTTC
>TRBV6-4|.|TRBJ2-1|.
CASSNSLNNEQFF
TGTGCCAGCTCCAATTCGTTAAACAATGAGCAGTTCTTC
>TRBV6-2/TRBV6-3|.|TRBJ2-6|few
CASSPHKRQNSGANVLTF
TGTGCCAGCAGTCCGCATAAAAGACAGAACTCTGGGGCCAACGTCCTGACTTTC
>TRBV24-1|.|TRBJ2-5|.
CATSDWKQETQYF
TGTGCCACCAGTGATTGGAAGCAAGAGACCCAGTACTTC
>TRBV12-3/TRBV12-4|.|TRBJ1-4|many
CASRETNPGKLFF
TGTGCCAGCAGGGAGACGAATCCCGGGAAACTGTTTTTT
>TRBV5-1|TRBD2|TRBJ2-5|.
CASSFSGRAEETQYF
TGCGCCAGCAGCTTCAGCGGGAGGGCCGAAGAGACCCAGTACTTC
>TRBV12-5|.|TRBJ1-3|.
CASGAGSLLAGNTIYF
TGTGCTAGTGGGGCAGGGAGTCTCCTAGCTGGAAACACCATATATTTT
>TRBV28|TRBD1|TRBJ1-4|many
CATRWDRDEKLFF
TGTGCCACTCGGTGGGACAGGGATGAAAAACTGTTTTTT
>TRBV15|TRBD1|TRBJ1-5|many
CATSRGRDRVQPQHF
TGTGCCACCAGCAGAGGGAGGGACAGGGTTCAGCCCCAGCATTTT
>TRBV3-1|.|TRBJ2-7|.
CASKSSLTGSYEQYF
TGTGCCAGCAAATCTTCGTTGACAGGTTCCTACGAGCAGTACTTC
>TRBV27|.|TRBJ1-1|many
CASKGYLSFGSRAFF
TGTGCCAGCAAAGGGTATTTGTCGTTCGGCTCCCGGGCTTTCTTT
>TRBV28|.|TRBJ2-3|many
CASSLWVGVTDTQYF
TGTGCCAGCAGTTTATGGGTGGGAGTGACAGATACGCAGTATTTT
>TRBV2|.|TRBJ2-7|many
CASSPFVQATQLVQYF
TGTGCCAGCAGTCCGTTCGTACAGGCAACCCAGCTCGTTCAGTACTTC
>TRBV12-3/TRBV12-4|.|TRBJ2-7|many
CASSFHQNEQYF
TGTGCCAGCAGTTTTCATCAGAACGAGCAGTACTTC
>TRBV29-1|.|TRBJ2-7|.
CSVEIPGGTSYEQYF
TGCAGCGTCGAAATACCCGGAGGGACAAGCTACGAGCAGTACTTC
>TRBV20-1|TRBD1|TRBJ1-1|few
CSAGQATEAFF
TGCAGTGCTGGACAGGCCACTGAAGCTTTCTTT
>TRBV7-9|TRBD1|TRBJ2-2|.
CASSLGSGQGNGELFF
TGTGCCAGCAGCTTGGGGTCGGGACAGGGGAACGGGGAGCTGTTTTTT
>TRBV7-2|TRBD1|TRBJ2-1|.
CASSYSGGKQFF
TGTGCCAGCAGCTACTCAGGGGGCAAACAGTTCTTC
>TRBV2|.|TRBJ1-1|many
CASSGDPAWHTEAFF
TGTGCCAGCAGTGGGGACCCCGCGTGGCACACTGAAGCTTTCTTT
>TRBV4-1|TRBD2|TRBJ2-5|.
CASSPIGGSIQETQYF
TGCGCCAGCAGCCCGATAGGCGGGAGCATTCAAGAGACCCAGTACTTC
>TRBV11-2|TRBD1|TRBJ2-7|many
CASSTSGTGAGHEQYF
TGTGCCAGCAGCACCTCCGGGACAGGGGCGGGCCACGAGCAGTACTTC